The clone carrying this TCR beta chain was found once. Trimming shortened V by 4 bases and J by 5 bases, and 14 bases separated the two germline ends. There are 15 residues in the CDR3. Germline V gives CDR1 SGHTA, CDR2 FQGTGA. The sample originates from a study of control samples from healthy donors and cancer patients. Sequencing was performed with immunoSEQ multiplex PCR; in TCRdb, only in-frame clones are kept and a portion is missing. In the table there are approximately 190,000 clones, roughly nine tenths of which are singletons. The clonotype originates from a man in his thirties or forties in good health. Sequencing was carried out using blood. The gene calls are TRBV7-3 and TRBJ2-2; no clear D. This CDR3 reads CASSSYLAGTGELFF. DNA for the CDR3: TGTGCCAGCAGCTCTTATCTTGCTGGAACCGGGGAGCTGTTTTTT.